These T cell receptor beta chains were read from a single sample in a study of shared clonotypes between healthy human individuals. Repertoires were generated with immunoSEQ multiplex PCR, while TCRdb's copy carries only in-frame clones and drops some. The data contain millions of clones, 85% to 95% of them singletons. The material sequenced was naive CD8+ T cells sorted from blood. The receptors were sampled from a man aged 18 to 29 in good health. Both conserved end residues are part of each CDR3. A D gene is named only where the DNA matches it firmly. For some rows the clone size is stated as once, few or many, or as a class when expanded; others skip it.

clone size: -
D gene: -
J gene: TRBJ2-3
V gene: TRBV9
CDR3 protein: CASSVGGIGLDTQYF
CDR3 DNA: TGTGCCAGCAGCGTAGGAGGGATCGGGTTGGATACGCAGTATTTT

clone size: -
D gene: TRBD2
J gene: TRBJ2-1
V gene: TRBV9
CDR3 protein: CASSPGAGGGEQFF
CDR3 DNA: TGTGCCAGCAGCCCCGGGGCGGGAGGGGGTGAGCAGTTCTTC

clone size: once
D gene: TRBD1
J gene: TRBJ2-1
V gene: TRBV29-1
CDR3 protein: CSVEWTGGVRNEQFF
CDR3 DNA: TGCAGCGTTGAATGGACAGGCGGTGTGAGGAATGAGCAGTTCTTC

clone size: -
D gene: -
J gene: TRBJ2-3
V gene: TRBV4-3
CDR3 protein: CASSQALALGFTDTQYF
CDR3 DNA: TGCGCCAGCAGCCAAGCTCTAGCCCTGGGGTTTACAGATACGCAGTATTTT

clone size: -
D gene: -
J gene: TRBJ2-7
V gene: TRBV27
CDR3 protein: CASSLFSGNYEQYF
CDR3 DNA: TGTGCCAGCAGTTTATTCTCCGGGAACTACGAGCAGTACTTC

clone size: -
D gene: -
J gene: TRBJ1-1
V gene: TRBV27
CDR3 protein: CASSLWTLEGPNTEAFF
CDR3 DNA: TGTGCCAGCAGTCTTTGGACTTTGGAGGGTCCGAACACTGAAGCTTTCTTT

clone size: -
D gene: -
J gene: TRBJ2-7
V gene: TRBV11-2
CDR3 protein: CASSLGPTGTYEQYF
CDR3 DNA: TGTGCCAGCAGCTTAGGCCCCACTGGTACCTACGAGCAGTACTTC

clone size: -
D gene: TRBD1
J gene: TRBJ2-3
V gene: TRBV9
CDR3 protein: CASSPQGVRTDTQYF
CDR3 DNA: TGTGCCAGCAGCCCCCAGGGGGTCAGGACAGATACGCAGTATTTT

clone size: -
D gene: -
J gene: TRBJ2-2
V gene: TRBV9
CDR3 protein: CASSVAGLTTGELFF
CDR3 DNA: TGTGCCAGCAGCGTAGCGGGACTTACCACCGGGGAGCTGTTTTTT

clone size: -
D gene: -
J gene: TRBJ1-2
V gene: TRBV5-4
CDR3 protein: CASSLLEDLYGYTF
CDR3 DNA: TGTGCCAGCAGCTTGCTTGAGGATCTCTATGGCTACACCTTC

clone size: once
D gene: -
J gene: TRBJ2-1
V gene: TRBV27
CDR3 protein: CASSSLHPLRTDEQFF
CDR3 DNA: TGTGCCAGCAGTTCCCTCCATCCACTACGGACGGATGAGCAGTTCTTC

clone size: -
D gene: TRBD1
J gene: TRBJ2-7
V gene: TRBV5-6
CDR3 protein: CASSLARGLLEQYF
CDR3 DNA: TGTGCCAGCAGCTTGGCCAGGGGGCTCCTCGAGCAGTACTTC

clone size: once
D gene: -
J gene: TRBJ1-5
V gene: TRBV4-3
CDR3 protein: CASSQDWADDQPQHF
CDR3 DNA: TGCGCCAGCAGCCAAGATTGGGCGGATGATCAGCCCCAGCATTTT

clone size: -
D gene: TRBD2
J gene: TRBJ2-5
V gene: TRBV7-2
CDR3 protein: CASSPGGAQYF
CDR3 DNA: TGTGCCAGCAGCCCCGGGGGGGCCCAGTACTTC

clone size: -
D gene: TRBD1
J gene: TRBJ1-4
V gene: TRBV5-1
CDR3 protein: CASSPDPQGAATNEKLFF
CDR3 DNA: TGCGCCAGCAGCCCTGATCCACAGGGGGCGGCGACTAATGAAAAACTGTTTTTT

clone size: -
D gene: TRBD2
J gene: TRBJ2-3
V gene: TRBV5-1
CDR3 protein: CASSFASGDGDTQYF
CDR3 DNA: TGCGCCAGCAGCTTTGCTAGCGGGGACGGGGATACGCAGTATTTT

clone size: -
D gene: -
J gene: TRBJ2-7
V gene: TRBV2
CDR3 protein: CASSAQRGASYEQYF
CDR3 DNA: TGTGCCAGCAGTGCTCAACGAGGGGCCTCCTACGAGCAGTACTTC

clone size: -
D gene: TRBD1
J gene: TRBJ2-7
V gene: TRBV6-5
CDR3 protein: CASSYSRDSRSYEQYF
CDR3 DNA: TGTGCCAGCAGTTACTCGAGGGACAGTCGCTCCTACGAGCAGTACTTC

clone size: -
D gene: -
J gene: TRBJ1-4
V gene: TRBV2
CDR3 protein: CASSDPGQGTEKLFF
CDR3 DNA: TGTGCCAGCAGTGACCCGGGACAAGGTACTGAAAAACTGTTTTTT

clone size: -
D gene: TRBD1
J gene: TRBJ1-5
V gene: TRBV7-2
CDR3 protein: CASQDATGEGQPQHF
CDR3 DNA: TGTGCCTCCCAAGATGCCACAGGGGAAGGCCAGCCCCAGCATTTT

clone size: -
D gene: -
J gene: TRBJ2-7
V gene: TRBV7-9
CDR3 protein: CASSSDSNEQYF
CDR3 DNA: TGTGCCAGCAGCTCGGACTCGAACGAGCAGTACTTC

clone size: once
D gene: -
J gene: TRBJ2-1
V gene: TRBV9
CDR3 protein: CASSVEGISEQFF
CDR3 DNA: TGTGCCAGCAGCGTAGAGGGGATAAGTGAGCAGTTCTTC

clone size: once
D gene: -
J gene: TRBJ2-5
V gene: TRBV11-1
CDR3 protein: CASSITMGRQYQETQYF
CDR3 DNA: TGTGCCAGCAGCATCACGATGGGACGGCAGTACCAAGAGACCCAGTACTTC

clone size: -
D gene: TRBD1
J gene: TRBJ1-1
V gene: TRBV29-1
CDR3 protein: CSVEGRGLTEAFF
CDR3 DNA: TGCAGCGTTGAAGGCAGGGGGTTGACTGAAGCTTTCTTT

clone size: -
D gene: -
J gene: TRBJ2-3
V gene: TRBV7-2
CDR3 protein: CASSLGGEDTQYF
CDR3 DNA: TGTGCCAGCAGCCTCGGTGGGGAAGATACGCAGTATTTT

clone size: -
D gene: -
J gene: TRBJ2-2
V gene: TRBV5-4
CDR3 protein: CASSSSPGEYTGELFF
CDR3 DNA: TGTGCCAGCAGCTCCAGCCCGGGGGAGTACACCGGGGAGCTGTTTTTT

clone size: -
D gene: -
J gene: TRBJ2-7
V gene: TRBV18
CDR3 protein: CASSPLESGIYEQYF
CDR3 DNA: TGTGCCAGCTCACCCCTAGAAAGTGGGATATACGAGCAGTACTTC

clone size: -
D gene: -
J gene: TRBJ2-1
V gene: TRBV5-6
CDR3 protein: CASSPPTGDEQFF
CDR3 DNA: TGTGCCAGCAGCCCCCCTACGGGGGATGAGCAGTTCTTC

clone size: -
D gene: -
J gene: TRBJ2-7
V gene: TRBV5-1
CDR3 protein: CASTSHGAEQYF
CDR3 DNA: TGCGCCAGCACTAGTCACGGGGCCGAGCAGTACTTC

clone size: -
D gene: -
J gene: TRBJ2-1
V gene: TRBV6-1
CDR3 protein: CASSEGRGYYNEQFF
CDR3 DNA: TGTGCCAGCAGTGAAGGGCGCGGGTACTACAATGAGCAGTTCTTC

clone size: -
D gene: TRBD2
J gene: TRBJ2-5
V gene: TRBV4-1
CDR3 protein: CASSPTSGALETQYF
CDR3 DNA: TGCGCCAGCAGCCCGACTAGCGGGGCTTTGGAGACCCAGTACTTC

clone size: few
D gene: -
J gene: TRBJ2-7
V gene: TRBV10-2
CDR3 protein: CASSDSQAYEQYF
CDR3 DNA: TGCGCCAGCAGTGACAGCCAAGCCTACGAGCAGTACTTC

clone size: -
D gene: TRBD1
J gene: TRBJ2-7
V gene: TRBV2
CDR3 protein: CASSARDSAEQYF
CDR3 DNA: TGTGCCAGCAGTGCCCGGGACAGTGCCGAGCAGTACTTC

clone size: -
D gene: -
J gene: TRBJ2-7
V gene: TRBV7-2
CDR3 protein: CASSLRLNYEQYF
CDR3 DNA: TGTGCCAGCAGCTTACGATTAAACTACGAGCAGTACTTC

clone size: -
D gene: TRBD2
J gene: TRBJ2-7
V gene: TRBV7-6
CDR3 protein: CASSLGGGSSYEQYF
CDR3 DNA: TGTGCCAGCAGCTTAGGGGGGGGAAGCTCCTACGAGCAGTACTTC

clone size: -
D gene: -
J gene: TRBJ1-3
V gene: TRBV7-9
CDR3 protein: CASRKVSAGRAGNTIYF
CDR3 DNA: TGTGCCAGCCGAAAAGTTTCGGCGGGGAGAGCTGGAAACACCATATATTTT

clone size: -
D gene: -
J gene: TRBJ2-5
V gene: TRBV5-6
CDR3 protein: CASSSGLDQETQYF
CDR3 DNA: TGTGCCAGCAGCTCCGGACTCGACCAAGAGACCCAGTACTTC

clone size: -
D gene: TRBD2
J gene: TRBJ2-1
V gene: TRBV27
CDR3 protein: CASSSWTSGRSDSEQFF
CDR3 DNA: TGTGCCAGCAGTTCGTGGACTAGCGGGAGGAGTGATAGTGAGCAGTTCTTC

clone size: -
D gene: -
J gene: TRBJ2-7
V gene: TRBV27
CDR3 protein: CASSLSVETNSYEQYF
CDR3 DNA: TGTGCCAGCAGTTTATCGGTGGAGACAAATTCCTACGAGCAGTACTTC

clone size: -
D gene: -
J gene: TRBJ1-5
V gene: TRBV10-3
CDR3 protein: CAISEGEQVSNQPQHF
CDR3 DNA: TGTGCCATCAGTGAGGGGGAACAGGTCTCCAATCAGCCCCAGCATTTT

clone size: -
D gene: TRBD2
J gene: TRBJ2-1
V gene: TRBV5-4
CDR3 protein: CASTYTLLAGGDNEQFF
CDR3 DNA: TGTGCCAGCACCTATACTCTCCTAGCGGGAGGGGACAATGAGCAGTTCTTC

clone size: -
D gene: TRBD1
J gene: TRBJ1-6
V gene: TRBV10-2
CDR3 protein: CASSESAGGWGNSPLHF
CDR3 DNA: TGCGCCAGCAGTGAGTCGGCAGGGGGCTGGGGCAATTCACCCCTCCACTTT

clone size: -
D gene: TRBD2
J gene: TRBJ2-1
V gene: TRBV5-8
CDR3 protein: CASSPREGNYNEQFF
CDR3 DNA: TGTGCCAGCAGCCCCCGGGAGGGGAACTACAATGAGCAGTTCTTC

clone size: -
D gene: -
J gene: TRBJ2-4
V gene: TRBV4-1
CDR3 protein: CASSPRVGQGLAKNIQYF
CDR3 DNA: TGCGCCAGCAGCCCCAGGGTGGGGCAGGGGTTAGCCAAAAACATTCAGTACTTC

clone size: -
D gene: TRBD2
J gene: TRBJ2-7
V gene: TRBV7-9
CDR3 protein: CASSPVGSRENLGEQYF
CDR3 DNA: TGTGCCAGCAGCCCGGTAGGGTCGCGGGAGAATTTGGGCGAGCAGTACTTC

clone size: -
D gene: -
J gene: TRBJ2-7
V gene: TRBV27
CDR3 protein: CASSSAPLYEQYF
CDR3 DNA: TGTGCCAGCAGTTCGGCTCCACTCTACGAGCAGTACTTC

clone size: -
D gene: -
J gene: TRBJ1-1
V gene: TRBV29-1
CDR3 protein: CSVESGIGITQAFF
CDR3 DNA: TGCAGCGTCGAATCAGGCATAGGGATCACTCAAGCTTTCTTT

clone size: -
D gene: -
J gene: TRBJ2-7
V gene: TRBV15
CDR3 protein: CATSREFREQYF
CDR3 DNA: TGTGCCACCAGCAGAGAGTTCCGGGAGCAGTACTTC

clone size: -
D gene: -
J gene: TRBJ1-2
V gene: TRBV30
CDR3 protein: CAWVPGLRDISGGYTF
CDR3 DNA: TGTGCCTGGGTACCGGGACTGAGAGATATATCGGGAGGCTACACCTTC

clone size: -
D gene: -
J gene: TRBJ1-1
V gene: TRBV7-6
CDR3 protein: CASSFKTVDVFDSRAFF
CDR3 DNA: TGTGCCAGCAGCTTTAAGACAGTAGATGTATTTGACTCTCGAGCTTTCTTT

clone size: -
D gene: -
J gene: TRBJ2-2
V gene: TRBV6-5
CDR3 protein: CASSHPPAGELFF
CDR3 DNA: TGTGCCAGCAGTCACCCCCCGGCCGGGGAGCTGTTTTTT

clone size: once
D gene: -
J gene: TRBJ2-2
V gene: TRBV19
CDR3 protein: CASSIYGNPSNTGELFF
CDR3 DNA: TGTGCCAGTAGTATCTACGGGAACCCTTCGAACACCGGGGAGCTGTTTTTT

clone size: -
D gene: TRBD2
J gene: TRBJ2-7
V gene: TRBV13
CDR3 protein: CASSAKTSAATVYEQYF
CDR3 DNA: TGTGCCAGCAGCGCAAAGACTAGCGCCGCTACCGTCTACGAGCAGTACTTC

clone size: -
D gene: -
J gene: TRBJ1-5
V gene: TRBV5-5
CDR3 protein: CASSFTDSNQPQHF
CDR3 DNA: TGTGCCAGCAGCTTTACGGATAGCAATCAGCCCCAGCATTTT

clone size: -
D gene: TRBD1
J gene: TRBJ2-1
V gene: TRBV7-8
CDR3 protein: CASSLMTGGGYEQFF
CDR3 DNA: TGTGCCAGCAGCTTAATGACAGGGGGCGGCTATGAGCAGTTCTTC

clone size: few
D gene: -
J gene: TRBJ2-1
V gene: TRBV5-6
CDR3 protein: CASSLSNEQFF
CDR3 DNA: TGTGCCAGCAGCTTGAGCAATGAGCAGTTCTTC

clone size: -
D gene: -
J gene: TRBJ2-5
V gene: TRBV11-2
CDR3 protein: CASSTRDSHTQETQYF
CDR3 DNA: TGTGCCAGCAGCACCCGGGACTCACATACCCAAGAGACCCAGTACTTC

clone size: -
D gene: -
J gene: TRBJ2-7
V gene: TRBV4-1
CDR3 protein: CASSQETLGSYEQYF
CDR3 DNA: TGCGCCAGCAGCCAAGAGACTCTAGGGTCCTACGAGCAGTACTTC

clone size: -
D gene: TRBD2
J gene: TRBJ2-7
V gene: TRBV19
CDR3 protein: CASSTGLNEQYF
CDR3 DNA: TGTGCCAGTAGTACGGGACTAAACGAGCAGTACTTC

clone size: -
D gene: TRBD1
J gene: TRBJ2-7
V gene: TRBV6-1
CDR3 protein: CASSAGQGASYEQYF
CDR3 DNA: TGTGCCAGCAGTGCTGGACAGGGGGCCTCCTACGAGCAGTACTTC